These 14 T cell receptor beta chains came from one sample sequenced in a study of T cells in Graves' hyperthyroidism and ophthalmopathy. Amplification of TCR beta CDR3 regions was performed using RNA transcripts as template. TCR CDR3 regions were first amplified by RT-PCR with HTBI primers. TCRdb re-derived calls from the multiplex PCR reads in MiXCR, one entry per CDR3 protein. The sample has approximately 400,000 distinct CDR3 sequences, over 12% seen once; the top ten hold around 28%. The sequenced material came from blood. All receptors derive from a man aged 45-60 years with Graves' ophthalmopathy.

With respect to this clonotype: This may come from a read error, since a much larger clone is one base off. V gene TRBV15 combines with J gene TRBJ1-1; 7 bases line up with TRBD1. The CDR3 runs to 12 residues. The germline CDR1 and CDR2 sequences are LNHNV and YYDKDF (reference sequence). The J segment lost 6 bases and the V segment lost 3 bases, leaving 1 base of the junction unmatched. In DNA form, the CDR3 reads TGTGCCACCAGCAGGGACAGGCCTGAAGCTTTCTTT. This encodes CATSRDRPEAFF.

The CDR3 coding sequence is TGTGCCAGCAGTGATGGATTACCCCTCCACTTT. It yields the protein CASSDGLPLHF. The rearrangement links TRBV25-1 to TRBJ1-6; no clear D. The CDR3 spans 11 residues. Germline V gene lookup returns CDR1 MGHDK and CDR2 SYGVNS. V lost 3 bases and J 12 bases, leaving 6 bases between the germline ends.

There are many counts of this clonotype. CDR3 coding DNA: TGTGCCAGCAGAGGGATGGGACAGGGGTATGGCTACACCTTC. Translated, it gives CASRGMGQGYGYTF. The J gene is TRBJ1-2, the V gene TRBV9; 10 bases fit TRBD1. The CDR3 sequence is 14 residues long. Trimming at V came to 5 bases and at J to 5 bases, leaving 6 bases not matched to a gene. CDR1 is SGDLS, CDR2 YYNGEE, per germline.

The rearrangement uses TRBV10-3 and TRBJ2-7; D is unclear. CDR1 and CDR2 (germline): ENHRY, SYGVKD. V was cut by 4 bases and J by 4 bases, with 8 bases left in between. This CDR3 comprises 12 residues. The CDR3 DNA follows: TGTGCCATCAGTGTATTGAGTTACGAGCAGTACTTC. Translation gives CAISVLSYEQYF.

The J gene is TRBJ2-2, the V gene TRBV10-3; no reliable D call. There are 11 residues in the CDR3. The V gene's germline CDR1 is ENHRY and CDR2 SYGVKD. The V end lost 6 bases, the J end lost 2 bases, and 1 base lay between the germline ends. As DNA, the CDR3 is TGTGCCATCAGAAACACCGGGGAGCTGTTTTTT. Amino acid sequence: CAIRNTGELFF.

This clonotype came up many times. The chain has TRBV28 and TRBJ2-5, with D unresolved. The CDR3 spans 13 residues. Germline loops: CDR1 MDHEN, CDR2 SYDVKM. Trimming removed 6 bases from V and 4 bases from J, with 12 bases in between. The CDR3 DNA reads TGTGCCAGCAGCGACAACCCCCGAGAGACCCAGTACTTC. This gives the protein CASSDNPRETQYF.

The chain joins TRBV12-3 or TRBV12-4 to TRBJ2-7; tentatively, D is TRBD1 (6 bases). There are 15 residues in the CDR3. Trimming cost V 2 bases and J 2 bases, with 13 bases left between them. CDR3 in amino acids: CASSLRDTSTYEQYF. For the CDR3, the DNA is TGTGCCAGCAGTTTACGGGACACCTCCACCTACGAGCAGTACTTC.

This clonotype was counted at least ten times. The CDR3 reads CASIKGAVSGANVLTF. In DNA, the CDR3 is TGTGCCAGCATAAAAGGGGCGGTCTCTGGGGCCAACGTCCTGACTTTC. V usage is TRBV11-2 and J usage is TRBJ2-6; D is possibly TRBD1 (5 bases). CDR1 SGHAT and CDR2 FQNNGV come from the germline V gene. CDR3 size: 16 residues. Between the trimmed V and J ends, which lost 7 bases and 0 bases, there was a span of 13 bases.

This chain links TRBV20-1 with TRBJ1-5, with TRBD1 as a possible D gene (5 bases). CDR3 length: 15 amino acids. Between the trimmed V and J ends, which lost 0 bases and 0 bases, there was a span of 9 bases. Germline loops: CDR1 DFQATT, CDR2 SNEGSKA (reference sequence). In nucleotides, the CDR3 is TGCAGTGCTAGAGACACCGGACATAGCAATCAGCCCCAGCATTTT. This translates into CSARDTGHSNQPQHF.

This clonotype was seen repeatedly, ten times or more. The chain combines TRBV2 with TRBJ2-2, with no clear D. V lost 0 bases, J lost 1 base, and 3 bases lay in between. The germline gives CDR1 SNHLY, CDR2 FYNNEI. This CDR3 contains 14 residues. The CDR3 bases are TGTGCCAGCAGTGAAGCGGGGAACACCGGGGAGCTGTTTTTT. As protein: CASSEAGNTGELFF.

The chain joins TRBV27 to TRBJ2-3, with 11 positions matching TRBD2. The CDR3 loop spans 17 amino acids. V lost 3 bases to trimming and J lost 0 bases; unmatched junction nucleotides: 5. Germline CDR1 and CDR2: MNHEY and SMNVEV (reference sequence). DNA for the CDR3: TGTGCCAGCAGTTTGATCGGGACTAGCGGTAGCACAGATACGCAGTATTTT. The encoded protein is CASSLIGTSGSTDTQYF.

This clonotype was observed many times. The CDR3 nucleotides are TGTGCCAGCAGCTTATTACCGCGGGAGCCCTCCCAGTACTTC. Protein product: CASSLLPREPSQYF. The chain has TRBV7-8 and TRBJ2-5; TRBD2 matches 7 bases. Germline-derived CDR1 and CDR2 are SGHVS and FQNEAQ. CDR3 length equals 14 residues. V trimming: 2 bases; J trimming: 9 bases; junction bases outside the gene matches: 9.

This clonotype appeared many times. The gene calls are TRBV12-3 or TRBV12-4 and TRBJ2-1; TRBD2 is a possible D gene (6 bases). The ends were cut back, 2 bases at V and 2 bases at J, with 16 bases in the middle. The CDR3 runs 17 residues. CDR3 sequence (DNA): TGTGCCAGCAGTTTAACAGCGGGTACCGTCCCCTACAATGAGCAGTTCTTC. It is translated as CASSLTAGTVPYNEQFF.

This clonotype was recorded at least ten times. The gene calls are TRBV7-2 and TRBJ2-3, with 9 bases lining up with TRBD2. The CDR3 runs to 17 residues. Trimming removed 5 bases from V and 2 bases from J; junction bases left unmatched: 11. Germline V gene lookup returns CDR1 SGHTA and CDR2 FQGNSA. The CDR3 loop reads CASSDKRLAAVTDTQYF. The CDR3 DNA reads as TGTGCCAGCAGCGATAAGAGACTAGCGGCCGTCACAGATACGCAGTATTTT.